Listed below are T cell receptor beta chains from one sample, sequenced in a study of cytomegalovirus exposure and HLA in healthy donors. The table came from immunoSEQ multiplex PCR; TCRdb's copy has only in-frame clones and leaves some out. The table includes under 150,000 clones, just over 90% detected once. Sample: PBMCs. The receptors come from a man between 18 and 35 years old in good health and CMV-seronegative. Both conserved end residues are part of each CDR3. D genes are given only for firm matches. Clone size is given for some rows only: seen once, a few or many times, or a class if the clone is expanded.

>TRBJ2-2|TRBV19|-|-
CASSIRGLGELFF
TGTGCCAGTAGTATAAGGGGTCTCGGGGAGCTGTTTTTT
>TRBJ2-7|TRBV5-6|-|-
CASSFGSYEQYF
TGTGCCAGCAGCTTCGGTTCCTACGAGCAGTACTTC
>TRBJ2-5|TRBV7-6|-|-
CASSLGGEVLETQYF
TGTGCCAGCAGCTTAGGCGGGGAAGTATTGGAGACCCAGTACTTC
>TRBJ2-1|TRBV21-1|-|-
CASSPRTSGGGRSYNEQFF
TGTGCCAGCAGCCCTCGGACTAGCGGGGGGGGTAGGTCCTACAATGAGCAGTTCTTC
>TRBJ2-5|TRBV6-5|TRBD1|-
CASSYSGTGLETQYF
TGTGCCAGCAGTTACTCGGGGACAGGGTTAGAGACCCAGTACTTC
>TRBJ1-5|TRBV7-2|-|-
CASSLEGENQPQHF
TGTGCCAGCAGCTTAGAGGGAGAAAATCAGCCCCAGCATTTT
>TRBJ2-5|TRBV6-1|-|once
CASSEAHRSSAQYF
TGTGCCAGCAGTGAAGCCCACCGAAGCTCGGCCCAGTACTTC
>TRBJ1-2|TRBV18|-|once
CASSDSHNYGYTF
TGTGCCAGCTCGGACAGCCATAACTATGGCTACACCTTC
>TRBJ2-5|TRBV7-3|-|-
CASSLGPMETQYF
TGTGCCAGCAGCTTAGGCCCCATGGAGACCCAGTACTTC
>TRBJ1-3|TRBV5-8|TRBD1|-
CASSLRTGSGNTIYF
TGTGCCAGCAGCTTGAGGACAGGGTCGGGAAACACCATATATTTT
>TRBJ1-1|TRBV25-1|-|-
CASSDRTGSTEAFF
TGTGCCAGCAGTGATCGAACAGGGAGCACTGAAGCTTTCTTT
>TRBJ1-2|TRBV6-5|-|-
CASSYFGRGHGYTF
TGTGCCAGCAGTTACTTCGGCAGGGGCCACGGCTACACCTTC
>TRBJ1-5|TRBV27|TRBD1|-
CASSGAGGLNQPQHF
TGTGCCAGCAGTGGGGCAGGGGGCCTAAATCAGCCCCAGCATTTT
>TRBJ2-2|TRBV7-3|TRBD2|-
CASSLMASGGNTGELFF
TGTGCCAGCAGCTTAATGGCTAGCGGGGGGAACACCGGGGAGCTGTTTTTT
>TRBJ2-1|TRBV5-1|TRBD2|-
CASSLGIAGSYNEQFF
TGCGCCAGCAGCTTGGGTATAGCGGGCTCCTACAATGAGCAGTTCTTC
>TRBJ2-1|TRBV9|TRBD2|-
CASSVAPSGRAGNNEQFF
TGTGCCAGCAGCGTGGCCCCTAGCGGGAGGGCCGGAAACAATGAGCAGTTCTTC
>TRBJ2-1|TRBV30|-|-
CAWSVRVHEQFF
TGTGCCTGGAGTGTACGGGTACACGAGCAGTTCTTC
>TRBJ2-3|TRBV6-5|TRBD2|-
CASSKRGTSTDTQYF
TGTGCCAGCAGCAAGCGGGGGACGAGCACAGATACGCAGTATTTT
>TRBJ1-1|TRBV5-1|TRBD1|-
CASSRTGGDAFF
TGCGCCAGCAGCCGGACAGGGGGCGACGCTTTCTTT
>TRBJ2-1|TRBV14|TRBD2|-
CASSQDGAGLAGRYYNEQFF
TGTGCCAGCAGCCAAGATGGTGCCGGACTAGCGGGGAGGTATTACAATGAGCAGTTCTTC
>TRBJ1-5|TRBV6-1|-|once
CASTQVPRDQPQHF
TGTGCCAGCACCCAGGTCCCGAGGGATCAGCCCCAGCATTTT
>TRBJ2-2|TRBV5-1|TRBD1|-
CASREQGATGELFF
TGCGCCAGCAGAGAACAGGGGGCAACCGGGGAGCTGTTTTTT
>TRBJ2-5|TRBV28|TRBD2|-
CASSLTPSGEETQYF
TGTGCCAGCAGTTTAACTCCTAGCGGGGAAGAGACCCAGTACTTC
>TRBJ2-1|TRBV6-5|-|-
CASRRQEYNEQFF
TGTGCCAGCAGGAGACAGGAATACAATGAGCAGTTCTTC
>TRBJ1-1|TRBV30|-|few
CAWSKQANTEAFF
TGTGCCTGGAGTAAACAGGCGAACACTGAAGCTTTCTTT
>TRBJ1-3|TRBV4-1|TRBD1|-
CASSQDGTGGEGNTIYF
TGCGCCAGCAGCCAAGACGGGACAGGGGGCGAAGGAAACACCATATATTTT
>TRBJ1-5|TRBV18|-|-
CASSPTSPGGGQPQHF
TGTGCCAGCTCCCCGACAAGCCCCGGAGGCGGTCAGCCCCAGCATTTT
>TRBJ2-3|TRBV7-2|TRBD2|-
CASSLVTSGVKPLNF
TGTGCCAGCAGCTTAGTGACTAGCGGGGTCAAACCGTTGAATTTT
>TRBJ2-5|TRBV5-1|-|once
CASSPFQETQYF
TGCGCCAGCAGTCCATTCCAAGAGACCCAGTACTTC
>TRBJ2-1|TRBV7-9|TRBD2|-
CASSGTSGGYSYNEQFF
TGTGCCAGCAGCGGTACTAGCGGGGGGTACTCCTACAATGAGCAGTTCTTC
>TRBJ1-6|TRBV9|-|-
CASSLTSRAGSSYNSPLHF
TGTGCCAGCAGCCTAACGTCAAGGGCGGGGAGCTCCTATAATTCACCCCTCCACTTT
>TRBJ2-1|TRBV9|-|-
CASSVDVRREQFF
TGTGCCAGCAGCGTAGATGTGAGGAGGGAGCAGTTCTTC
>TRBJ2-2|TRBV18|TRBD1|-
CASTAGGSNTGELFF
TGTGCCAGCACAGCAGGGGGTTCGAACACCGGGGAGCTGTTTTTT
>TRBJ2-3|TRBV7-9|TRBD1|-
CASSLWTGGTDTQYF
TGTGCCAGCAGCTTATGGACAGGGGGCACAGATACGCAGTATTTT
>TRBJ2-3|TRBV6-1|-|once
CASSWLAGTDTQYF
TGTGCCAGCAGCTGGCTAGCAGGTACAGATACGCAGTATTTT
>TRBJ2-1|TRBV11-2|-|-
CASSLVGLALDEQFF
TGTGCCAGCAGCTTAGTTGGTTTAGCTCTGGATGAGCAGTTCTTC
>TRBJ2-7|TRBV7-9|TRBD1|-
CASSHGQAAYEQYF
TGTGCCAGCAGCCACGGACAGGCCGCCTACGAGCAGTACTTC